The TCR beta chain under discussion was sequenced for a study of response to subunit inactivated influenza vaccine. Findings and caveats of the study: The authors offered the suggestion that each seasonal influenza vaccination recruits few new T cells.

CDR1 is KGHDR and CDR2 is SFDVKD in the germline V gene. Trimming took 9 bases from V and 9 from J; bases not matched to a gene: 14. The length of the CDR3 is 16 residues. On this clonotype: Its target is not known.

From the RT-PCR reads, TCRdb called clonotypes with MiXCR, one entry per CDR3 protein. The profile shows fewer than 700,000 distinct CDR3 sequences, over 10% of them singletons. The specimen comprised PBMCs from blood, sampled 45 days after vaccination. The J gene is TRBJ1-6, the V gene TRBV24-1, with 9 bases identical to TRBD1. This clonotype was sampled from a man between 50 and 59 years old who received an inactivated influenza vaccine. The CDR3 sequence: CATSHRTGEEVSPLHF. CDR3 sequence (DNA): TGTGCCACCTCGCATCGGACAGGGGAGGAAGTTTCACCCCTCCACTTT.